The following is a T cell receptor (beta chain) sequence with its context. Germline-derived CDR1 and CDR2 are MNHNY and SVGAGI (reference sequence). The CDR3 covers 13 residues. Trimming took 2 bases from V and 4 from J, leaving 8 bases between them. The record originates from a study of blood T cell repertoires in COVID-19. As for the study in general: Spain, Italy and the United States supplied samples that represented acute and convalescent COVID-19.

Clones were read by immunoSEQ multiplex PCR, and TCRdb kept only the in-frame ones, dropping some. The sample carries about 220,000 clones, less than 90% recorded once. Sequencing input: peripheral blood. The chain couples TRBV6-6 to TRBJ1-1, with no clear D. This TCR came from a man aged 40-55 years with active or convalescent COVID-19. CDR3 sequence (DNA): TGTGCCAGCAGTTACGAGGTTACCACTGAAGCTTTCTTT. Translation: CASSYEVTTEAFF.